This T cell receptor (beta chain) was profiled in a study of cytomegalovirus exposure and HLA in healthy donors. PCR employed 60 Vbeta and 13 Jbeta primers. TCRdb's copy holds only in-frame clones and misses some; the assay was immunoSEQ multiplex PCR. The repertoire holds about 130,000 clones, with around 77% as singletons. Germline-derived CDR1 and CDR2 are LNHDA and SQIVND (reference sequence). The CDR3 is made up of 14 amino acids. V was pared by 5 bases and J by 7 bases, with 15 bases between. The clonotype was recovered from a woman aged 45-60 years in good health and CMV-seronegative. The material sequenced was PBMCs. The genes are TRBV19 and TRBJ1-5; D may be TRBD1 (5 bases). Here the CDR3 DNA reads TGTGCCAGTAGTCGATCGGCGGGGGGACAGCCCCAGCATTTT. Encoded protein: CASSRSAGGQPQHF.